Below, one T cell receptor (beta chain) is given with its context. The record originates from a study of blood T cell repertoires in COVID-19. Study overall: From T cells, B-cell-depleted T cells, or PBMCs came the material, which was cDNA or gDNA.

In the source study's methods: Amplified reference gene primers provided the basis for estimating nucleated cell counts. Sequencing used immunoSEQ multiplex PCR; TCRdb keeps in-frame clones, though not all of them. That table furnishes V, J and clone size, whereas the DNA furnished D and trimming. Of fewer than 300,000 clones listed, roughly 84% were seen once; the top ten hold less than 4%. With 6 bases clipped from V and 4 bases from J, the junction kept 18 bases outside the gene matches. Germline lookup yields CDR1 MNHEY and CDR2 SVGEGT. The CDR3 totals 18 residues. J is TRBJ1-5 and V is TRBV6-2 or TRBV6-3; 7 nucleotides line up with TRBD1. The TCR was taken from a woman aged 18-29 years with acute or convalescent COVID-19. Sample: peripheral blood. CDR3 DNA: TGTGCCAGCAGCTTGGACAGGCAGCGGTCCAGGATAAATCAGCCCCAGCATTTT. It codes for CASSLDRQRSRINQPQHF.